The 29 T cell receptor beta chains below come from one sample, sequenced in a study of shared clonotypes between healthy human individuals. Repertoires were generated with immunoSEQ multiplex PCR, while TCRdb's copy carries only in-frame clones and drops some. The table includes 2 million to 3 million clones, 93% detected once. Material for sequencing was naive CD4+ T cells from PBMCs. The subset here: CD45RA+ positively selected. These receptors were collected from a man between 18 and 35 years old in good health. Some clones in this sample may be carry-over from other donors' samples.

The chain couples TRBV28 to TRBJ1-1, with D perhaps TRBD1 (5 bases). V lost 7 bases, J lost 3 bases, and 15 bases lay in between. This CDR3 has 14 residues. Germline CDR1 reads MDHEN; CDR2 reads SYDVKM. The CDR3 region has the DNA TGTGCCAGCAACCCAAGCAGGGATTACACTGAAGCTTTCTTT. It codes for CASNPSRDYTEAFF.

V and J are TRBV30 and TRBJ1-5; the D gene is possibly TRBD1 (6 bases). The germline gives CDR1 GTSNPN, CDR2 SVGIG (reference sequence). CDR3 length: 14 amino acids. The V end lost 2 bases, the J end lost 3 bases, and 11 bases lay between the germline ends. CDR3 coding DNA: TGTGCCTGGAGTTTCGGACAGTTCAATCAGCCCCAGCATTTT. This gives the protein CAWSFGQFNQPQHF.

For the CDR3, the DNA is TGCGCCAGCGCCCGGGACAGCCACTACGAGCAGTACTTC. Translated: CASARDSHYEQYF. The chain employs TRBV5-1 and TRBJ2-7; 7 bases agree with TRBD1. Germline V gives CDR1 SGHRS, CDR2 YFSETQ. The V segment lost 7 bases and the J segment 3 bases; nucleotides outside the gene matches: 7. This CDR3 region has 13 residues.

The J gene is TRBJ2-7, the V gene TRBV6-1; D may be TRBD1 (6 bases). CDR1 is MNHNS, CDR2 SASEGT, per germline. V was trimmed by 4 bases and J by 0 bases, leaving 16 bases between them. The CDR3 length is 16 residues. The CDR3 sequence is CASSGSTGTLSYEQYF. The CDR3 DNA reads as TGTGCCAGCAGTGGTAGCACCGGGACACTCTCCTACGAGCAGTACTTC.

V is TRBV15 and J is TRBJ2-7, with D possibly being TRBD1 (7 bases). Per the germline V gene, CDR1 is LNHNV and CDR2 is YYDKDF (reference sequence). Trimming stripped 3 bases from V and 3 bases from J, with 15 bases between. The CDR3 has 15 residues. The CDR3: CATSSLQGGLYEQYF. The CDR3 DNA follows: TGTGCCACCAGCAGCCTCCAGGGGGGCCTCTACGAGCAGTACTTC.

The chain employs TRBV7-9 and TRBJ1-1; perhaps TRBD1 as D (6 bases). This CDR3 region has 14 residues. V was shortened by 2 bases and J by 4 bases, with 11 bases between the two germline ends. Germline loops: CDR1 SEHNR, CDR2 FQNEAQ (reference sequence). The CDR3 loop reads CASSLLGGLTEAFF. The CDR3 region has the DNA TGTGCCAGCAGCTTATTGGGGGGGCTCACTGAAGCTTTCTTT.

This clone was counted once. V usage is TRBV7-7 and J usage is TRBJ1-4; D is unresolved. CDR3 size: 13 residues. V gave up 5 bases and J gave up 4 bases, with 8 bases separating them. Germline CDR1 is SSHAT and CDR2 is FNYEAQ (reference sequence). CDR3 DNA: TGTGCCAGCAGCCCTAATTATAATGAAAAACTGTTTTTT. Its protein is CASSPNYNEKLFF.

This clone was observed a single time. The chain uses TRBV6-1 and TRBJ1-2, with 7 bases that match TRBD1. This CDR3 has 15 residues. After removal of 5 bases from V and 10 bases from J, the junction contained 16 bases not matched to a gene. The V gene's germline CDR1 is MNHNS and CDR2 SASEGT. In DNA form, the CDR3 reads TGTGCCAGCAGTACTGAACGGGACAGTCACTCCTCCTACACCTTC. Amino acids: CASSTERDSHSSYTF.

The chain has TRBV29-1 and TRBJ2-5, with a tentative D call TRBD1 (6 bases). Trimming pared 3 bases from V and 2 bases from J, leaving 10 bases between. This CDR3 contains 13 residues. CDR1 is SQVTM and CDR2 is ANQGSEA in the germline V gene. The CDR3 nucleotides read TGCAGCGTTGAGGGACACCTTCAAGAGACCCAGTACTTC. It specifies CSVEGHLQETQYF.

The chain combines TRBV28 with TRBJ1-5; D remains ambiguous. Germline V gene sequence: CDR1 MDHEN, CDR2 SYDVKM. V gave up 8 bases and J gave up 2 bases, with 22 bases separating them. CDR3 length equals 17 residues. The CDR3 region has the DNA TGTGCCAGCCAGAAATCGGGGTGGGAAGTCGGCAATCAGCCCCAGCATTTT. Translating it yields CASQKSGWEVGNQPQHF.

J is TRBJ2-7 and V is TRBV5-4, with D tentatively TRBD2 (5 bases). Germline assignment: CDR1 SGHNT and CDR2 YYREEE (reference sequence). The V and J ends lost 4 bases and 5 bases respectively, with 13 bases between them. The CDR3 covers 13 residues. The CDR3 loop is CASSDGVGDEQYF. The CDR3, as DNA: TGTGCCAGCAGCGACGGGGTCGGCGACGAGCAGTACTTC.

The gene calls are TRBV10-1 and TRBJ2-1, with 9 bases identical to TRBD1. The V gene's germline CDR1 is WNHNN and CDR2 SYGVQD (reference sequence). V was pared by 8 bases and J by 7 bases, with 9 bases of the junction left unmatched. The CDR3 loop spans 14 amino acids. CDR3 sequence reads: CASGGTGLGNEQFF. The CDR3 nucleotides read TGCGCCAGCGGTGGGACAGGGCTGGGGAATGAGCAGTTCTTC.

The chain combines TRBV2 with TRBJ1-1; D is unresolved. The CDR3 length is 14 residues. Trimming cost V 7 bases and J 7 bases, with 19 bases left between them. Germline assignment: CDR1 SNHLY and CDR2 FYNNEI. CDR3 residues: CASMSRLGTIEAFF. Here the CDR3 DNA reads TGTGCCAGCATGTCGAGGTTGGGAACGATTGAAGCTTTCTTT.

The genes are TRBV7-2 and TRBJ2-7; the match to TRBD2 covers 8 bases. CDR1 is SGHTA and CDR2 is FQGNSA in the germline V gene. There are 13 residues in the CDR3. Here the CDR3 reads CAGGVAGSHEQYF. The CDR3 coding sequence is TGTGCGGGGGGGGTAGCGGGAAGCCACGAGCAGTACTTC.

Notes on this clone: This sample also contains other DNA sequences that code for the same CDR3. The rearrangement links TRBV5-6 to TRBJ2-3; possibly TRBD1 for D (5 bases). The germline V and J ends were trimmed by 0 bases and 2 bases, with 7 bases remaining between them. CDR1 and CDR2 from the germline V gene are SGHDT and YYEEEE. The CDR3 runs 14 residues. The CDR3 DNA sequence: TGTGCCAGCAGCTTGGGGGGCTTCACAGATACGCAGTATTTT. Translated: CASSLGGFTDTQYF.

This clone has a single count. The chain couples TRBV6-5 to TRBJ2-7, with 8 positions matching TRBD2. CDR3 length: 14 amino acids. V lost 6 bases and J lost 7; bases outside the gene matches: 11. Germline assignment: CDR1 MNHEY and CDR2 SVGAGI. Here the CDR3 DNA reads TGTGCCAGCAGGGTAGGACTAGCTTGGGGTGAGCAGTACTTC. It translates to CASRVGLAWGEQYF.

The chain is built from TRBV28 and TRBJ1-2; possible D gene TRBD1, 6 bases. The germline V and J ends were trimmed by 6 bases and 6 bases, with 20 bases remaining between them. CDR3 length: 15 residues. From germline, CDR1 is MDHEN and CDR2 SYDVKM. The CDR3 reads CASSHLIGGKDGYTF. The CDR3 DNA follows: TGTGCCAGCAGCCACCTTATTGGGGGCAAGGATGGCTACACCTTC.

The chain recombines TRBV9 with TRBJ1-2; the match to TRBD1 covers 7 bases. Per germline, CDR1 SGDLS and CDR2 YYNGEE. The CDR3 has 15 residues. J gave up 0 bases and V 4 bases, and 6 bases lay outside the gene matches. The CDR3 bases are TGTGCCAGCAGCTTCGGAGACAGGGCTAACTATGGCTACACCTTC. This translates into CASSFGDRANYGYTF.

The chain employs TRBV28 and TRBJ2-3; no reliable D call. The CDR3 has 14 amino acids. V was shortened by 6 bases and J by 1 base, with 11 bases between the two germline ends. CDR1 is MDHEN, CDR2 SYDVKM, per germline. CDR3 sequence: CASSRRSGTDTQYF. The CDR3 region has the DNA TGTGCCAGCAGCCGTAGGTCTGGCACAGATACGCAGTATTTT.

The V call is TRBV7-2, the J call TRBJ1-5; D is perhaps TRBD1 (5 bases). The germline V gene encodes CDR1 SGHTA and CDR2 FQGNSA. The V and J ends lost 2 bases and 8 bases respectively, with 16 bases between them. This CDR3 region has 15 residues. The CDR3 is CASSLFPQGVEPQHF. In DNA, the CDR3 is TGTGCCAGCAGCTTATTCCCCCAGGGCGTCGAGCCCCAGCATTTT.

With respect to this clone: Other DNA sequences in this specimen translate into the identical CDR3. The CDR3 loop reads CASSIQTGSSYEQYF. DNA of the CDR3: TGTGCCAGTAGCATTCAAACAGGGAGCTCCTACGAGCAGTACTTC. The J gene is TRBJ2-7, the V gene TRBV19; the D gene is possibly TRBD1 (6 bases). The CDR3 covers 15 residues. CDR1 is LNHDA and CDR2 is SQIVND in the germline V gene (reference sequence). The germline V and J ends were trimmed by 6 bases and 0 bases, with 15 bases remaining between them.

This rearrangement joins TRBV12-2 to TRBJ2-7; TRBD2, as called in the table, went unchecked against the DNA. TRBV12-2 is a pseudogene. The CDR3 is 16 amino acids. The chain's CDR3 is CASRRYSGSGAYEQYF. DNA for the CDR3: TGTGCAAGTCGCCGTTATAGCGGGAGTGGGGCCTACGAGCAGTACTTC.

This chain connects TRBV2 to TRBJ1-4; unclear D gene. The CDR3 length is 13 residues. The germline V gene encodes CDR1 SNHLY and CDR2 FYNNEI. V shed 5 bases and J shed 2 bases, with 6 bases lying between them. This CDR3 is CASSPSTNEKLFF. The CDR3 bases are TGTGCCAGCAGTCCCTCGACTAATGAAAAACTGTTTTTT.

The chain joins TRBV29-1 to TRBJ2-5; 7 nucleotides agree with TRBD2. Judging by the DNA end, TRBJ2-7 fits better; the J call may be wrong. Per the germline V gene, CDR1 is SQVTM and CDR2 is ANQGSEA. The CDR3 is made up of 14 amino acids. The CDR3 region has the DNA TGCAGCGTTGGGGGCAGGGACTATAACTACGAGCAGTACTTC. This sequence encodes CSVGGRDYNYEQYF.

The chain recombines TRBV29-1 with TRBJ2-1; 8 nucleotides agree with TRBD2. The CDR3 length is 13 residues. Germline V gives CDR1 SQVTM, CDR2 ANQGSEA. Trimming cost V 8 bases and J 0 bases; bases outside gene matches: 3. The CDR3 nucleotides read TGCAGCACAAGCGGGAGCTCCTACAATGAGCAGTTCTTC. Protein product: CSTSGSSYNEQFF.

This chain connects TRBV5-1 to TRBJ2-3; 8 bases fit TRBD1. CDR3 length: 15 residues. The V gene's germline CDR1 is SGHRS and CDR2 YFSETQ. J was trimmed by 2 bases and V by 8 bases; bases with no gene match: 10. CDR3 sequence (DNA): TGCGCCAGGCCTCTTAGACAGGGGCTCACAGATACGCAGTATTTT. Translating it yields CARPLRQGLTDTQYF.

The V and J genes are TRBV28 and TRBJ1-1; D gene unclear. V was trimmed by 5 bases and J by 8 bases, leaving 9 bases between them. The CDR3 contains 11 residues. The germline gives CDR1 MDHEN, CDR2 SYDVKM. The CDR3: CASSTTAEAFF. The CDR3 coding sequence is TGTGCCAGCAGTACGACGGCGGAAGCTTTCTTT. Full variable domain (missing parts from reference TRBV28 and TRBJ1-1): DVKVTQSSRYLVKRTGEKVFLECVQDMDHENMFWYRQDPGLGLRLIYFSYDVKMKEKGDIPEGYSVSREKKERFSLILESASTNQTSMYLCASSTTAEAFFGQGTRLTVV.

With regard to this clone: One junction end does not reproduce the germline sequence, and a read error may be involved. The rearrangement joins TRBV28 to TRBJ1-4; no clear D gene. The CDR3 extends over 12 amino acids. Germline CDR1 reads MDHEN; CDR2 reads SYDVKM. The CDR3 DNA follows: TGTGCCAGCAGTTTGAAGGGAGGGAGAGGGCTTTTT. It specifies CASSLKGGRGLF.

The chain is built from TRBV5-1 and TRBJ2-7; TRBD1 agrees at 8 bases. V lost 4 bases, J lost 3 bases, and 6 bases stayed unmatched. CDR1 and CDR2 from the germline V gene are SGHRS and YFSETQ. This CDR3 is built from 14 residues. The CDR3: CASSPLTGDYEQYF. In DNA form, the CDR3 reads TGCGCCAGCAGCCCGTTGACAGGGGACTACGAGCAGTACTTC.